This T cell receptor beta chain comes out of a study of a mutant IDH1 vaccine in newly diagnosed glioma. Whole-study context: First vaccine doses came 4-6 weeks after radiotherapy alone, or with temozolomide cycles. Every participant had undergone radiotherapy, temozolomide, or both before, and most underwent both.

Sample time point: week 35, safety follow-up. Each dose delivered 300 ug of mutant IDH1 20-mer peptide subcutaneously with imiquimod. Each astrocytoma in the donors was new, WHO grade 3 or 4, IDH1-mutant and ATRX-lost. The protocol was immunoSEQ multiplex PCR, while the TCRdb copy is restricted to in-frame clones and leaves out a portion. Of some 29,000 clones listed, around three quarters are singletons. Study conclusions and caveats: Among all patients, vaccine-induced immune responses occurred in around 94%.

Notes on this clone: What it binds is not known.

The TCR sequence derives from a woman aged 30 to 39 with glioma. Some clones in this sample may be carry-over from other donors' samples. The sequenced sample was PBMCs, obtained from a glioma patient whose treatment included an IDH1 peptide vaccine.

CDR3 region: CAWNRLKGDTQYF. The CDR3 DNA is TGTGCCTGGAACCGACTGAAGGGAGATACGCAGTATTTT. This chain connects TRBV30 to TRBJ2-3; D not certain. The CDR3 runs to 13 residues. Germline values: CDR1 GTSNPN, CDR2 SVGIG (reference sequence). V was cut by 4 bases and J by 5 bases, with 13 bases left in between.